Included here is one T cell receptor (beta chain) sequence, with context. Antigen specificity is unknown. The authors produced TCR alpha and TCR beta cDNA libraries with sample barcodes and UMIs by 5'RACE using constant-segment primers. TCRdb itself ran the 5' RACE reads through MiXCR, one entry per CDR3 protein. The sample gives around 510,000 distinct CDR3 sequences, approximately 21% of which show up once; roughly 9.1% is in the top ten. V was clipped by 1 base and J by 7 bases; unmatched bases: 7. This CDR3 spans 14 amino acids. Germline V lookup: CDR1 SQVTM, CDR2 ANQGSEA. This entry belongs to a study of T-cell memory formation after mild COVID-19. Study in general: TCR clusters largely stayed donor specific.

Study outcomes and limitations: Contracting clones from day 15 to 85 had balanced CD4/CD8; later expanders favoured CD4+. Pre-infection memory already had some responding clones, implying cross-reactive memory joined.

The source of this sequence is an adult woman who had mild COVID-19 (a few samples of this study predate the infection). Cell type and time point are not known. This chain links TRBV29-1 with TRBJ2-1; TRBD2 aligns across 7 bases. Sequenced: PBMCs or a T cell subset sorted from them (not recorded which). The CDR3 DNA sequence: TGCAGCGTTGAAGGACTAGCAGCAGGAAATGAGCAGTTCTTC. It is translated as CSVEGLAAGNEQFF.